The rows below give T cell receptor beta chains drawn from one sample of a study of molecular identifiers for immune sequencing clone quantification. TCRdb re-analysed the PCR reads in MiXCR, keeping a single row per CDR3 protein. This sample yields tens of thousands of distinct CDR3 sequences, of which roughly a fifth are seen a single time; approximately 1% belongs to the top ten. The sequencing input was naive CD8+ T cells from blood, with Jurkat cell RNA spiked in. Receptors were obtained from a human donor in good health. Some libraries in this study had Jurkat cell RNA spiked in. Each CDR3 is given with its conserved first and last residue. Each record gives: J gene, V gene, D gene, CDR3 protein. D genes are given only for firm matches.

TRBJ1-1,TRBV6-1,.,CASSDRHMNTEAFF
TRBJ2-7,TRBV12-3/TRBV12-4,TRBD1,CASSLGGTEGEQYF
TRBJ2-7,TRBV6-5,.,CASSFQGREQYF
TRBJ2-5,TRBV28,.,CASSFALMHQETQYF
TRBJ2-1,TRBV24-1,.,CATSGTGNNEQFF
TRBJ2-7,TRBV11-1,.,CASSFSNDRPSYEQYF
TRBJ2-1,TRBV27,TRBD2,CASKPSGGAYNEQFF
TRBJ2-4,TRBV13,TRBD1,CASSSWTGDEGLAKNIQYF
TRBJ2-5,TRBV4-3,.,CASSPAGGRAGETQYF
TRBJ2-2,TRBV19,.,CASSLTNYRAGELFF
TRBJ2-1,TRBV7-9,.,CASSLELFHNEQFF
TRBJ2-7,TRBV27,.,CASGFSSGYEQYF
TRBJ2-2,TRBV20-1,.,CSARDLGGTNTGELFF
TRBJ2-2,TRBV28,.,CASTENRKSSNTGELFF
TRBJ2-7,TRBV6-5,.,CASSTRGTYEQYF
TRBJ2-1,TRBV29-1,.,CSVVRIEVVNEQFF
TRBJ2-1,TRBV12-3/TRBV12-4,.,CASSPGSHSYNEQFF
TRBJ2-3,TRBV5-1,.,CASSPVGVVDTQYF
TRBJ2-5,TRBV5-6,.,CASSLASGETQYF
TRBJ1-2,TRBV29-1,TRBD1,CSVRDRAAGYTF
TRBJ2-7,TRBV5-3,TRBD1,CARSAGQGFSYEQYF